This T cell receptor beta chain derives from a study of T-cell reconstitution after alpha-beta-depleted transplantation in children. Findings and limits, study-wide: About two months after transplant, alpha-beta T cells reportedly came from several hundred expanded graft clones. By one year post-transplant, T-cell counts and diversity largely arose from T cells that were newly produced.

This clonotype was found many times. What it recognizes is unknown. The V end lost 4 bases, the J end lost 2 bases, and 5 bases lay between the germline ends. The CDR3 sequence is 12 residues long. Germline CDR1 reads SGHTA; CDR2 reads FQGNSA. Library preparation (for TCRbeta) was performed with unique molecular identifiers. A single record per CDR3 protein comes from TCRdb applying MiXCR to the PCR reads. The sample shows some 150,000 distinct CDR3 sequences, about 9% of them seen only once. V is TRBV7-2 and J is TRBJ2-5; D remains unclear. The material sequenced was PBMCs, mostly from graft donor cells, taken 180 days after TCRalphabeta/CD19-depleted stem cell transplant. The sequence derives from a female patient aged 2-10 years who had a stem cell transplant for congenital amegakaryocytic thrombocytopenia, so the T cells may come from the graft donor. CDR3 DNA: TGTGCCAGCAGCTGGTATCAAGAGACCCAGTACTTC. It encodes CASSWYQETQYF.